A selection of T cell receptor beta chains follows, all from one sample in a study of technical replicates of blood from a few donors. Sequencing was performed with immunoSEQ multiplex PCR; in TCRdb, only in-frame clones are kept and a portion is missing. Among nearly 95,000 clones listed, 90% to 96% were seen once. Input material: T cells isolated from PBMCs. The receptor set was obtained from a human donor in good health. CDR3s include the opening cysteine and the closing phenylalanine or tryptophan. Fields, in order: V gene, D gene, clone size, J gene, CDR3 DNA, CDR3 protein. D genes are given only for firm matches. The listing skips clone size in some rows; elsewhere it reads once, few, many or a size class.

TRBV7-6	NA	NA	TRBJ2-3	TGTGCCAGCAGCCCCGCGGTCCATACACTCAGATATACGCAGTATTTT	CASSPAVHTLRYTQYF
TRBV9	TRBD1	NA	TRBJ2-5	TGTGCCAGCAGCGTAAGAGCAGGGGGCCAAGAGACCCAGTACTTC	CASSVRAGGQETQYF
TRBV9	NA	NA	TRBJ2-7	TGTGCCAGCAGCGTAGGACTAGGCGAGCAGTACTTC	CASSVGLGEQYF
TRBV4-2	TRBD2	NA	TRBJ2-7	TGTGCCAGCACCGCCAACGGGCCTAGCGGGTCCTACGAGCAGTACTTC	CASTANGPSGSYEQYF
TRBV27	NA	few	TRBJ2-1	TGTGCCAGCAGTTTTCGCGTTAGTGTCAATGAGCAGTTCTTC	CASSFRVSVNEQFF
TRBV6-5	TRBD1	NA	TRBJ2-3	TGTGCCAGCAGTTACAGGACAGGGTGGACAGATACGCAGTATTTT	CASSYRTGWTDTQYF
TRBV9	NA	NA	TRBJ2-4	TGTGCCAGCAGCGAGGGGGACATTCAGTACTTC	CASSEGDIQYF
TRBV7-8	NA	NA	TRBJ2-5	TGTGCCAGCAGCTTTAGGCGGTCTCAAGAGACCCAGTACTTC	CASSFRRSQETQYF
TRBV27	NA	once	TRBJ1-1	TGTGCCAGCAGTTTATTAGCCGGGTCTGAAGCTTTCTTT	CASSLLAGSEAFF
TRBV7-3	TRBD2	NA	TRBJ2-7	TGTGCCAGCAGCTTAGGGCTAGCGGGAGACTACGAGCAGTACTTC	CASSLGLAGDYEQYF
TRBV25-1	NA	NA	TRBJ2-2	TGTGCCAGCAGTGAACTCGGGGAGAGCGGCACCGGGGAGCTGTTTTTT	CASSELGESGTGELFF
TRBV28	TRBD2	NA	TRBJ2-1	TGTGCCAGCAGTTTCACGCGGGAGTCATCGAGTCAGTTCTTC	CASSFTRESSSQFF
TRBV4-3	TRBD1	NA	TRBJ1-4	TGCGCCAGCAGCCCCCGCTGGGACAGTTCTAATGAAAAACTGTTTTTT	CASSPRWDSSNEKLFF
TRBV27	NA	NA	TRBJ2-1	TGTGCCAGCAGTTTCCGGGAGATAAACAATGAGCAGTTCTTC	CASSFREINNEQFF
TRBV5-1	NA	NA	TRBJ2-7	TGCGCCAGCAGCTTGGGCCCGGCGGGGCCCCGAGATTCCTACGAGCAGTACTTC	CASSLGPAGPRDSYEQYF
TRBV19	NA	NA	TRBJ2-1	TGTGCCAGTAGTACTCGGGGTAATGAGCAGTTCTTC	CASSTRGNEQFF
TRBV29-1	NA	NA	TRBJ1-3	TGCAGCGTTGACCCCGGGGGAGACACCATATATTTT	CSVDPGGDTIYF
TRBV6-5	TRBD2	NA	TRBJ2-7	TGTGCCAGCAGTTCCTCGGGACTAGCGGTTCCCTACGAGCAGTACTTC	CASSSSGLAVPYEQYF
TRBV6-5	NA	NA	TRBJ2-3	TGTGCCAGCAGTTACTCGCCCCAGGCGAGGGCAGATACGCAGTATTTT	CASSYSPQARADTQYF
TRBV9	NA	NA	TRBJ2-7	TGTGCCAGCAGCGTAGAGGGGGGGTTCTACGAGCAGTACTTC	CASSVEGGFYEQYF
TRBV27	NA	NA	TRBJ2-1	TGTGCCAGCAGTTTGTACGTTAGTGATCACTACAATGAGCAGTTCTTC	CASSLYVSDHYNEQFF
TRBV29-1	TRBD1	NA	TRBJ1-5	TGCAGCGTTGTGGTACAGGGGGGCCAGCCCCAGCATTTT	CSVVVQGGQPQHF
TRBV5-1	TRBD2	NA	TRBJ2-3	TGCGCCAGCAGCTCAGCGGGAGGTAGCACAGATACGCAGTATTTT	CASSSAGGSTDTQYF
TRBV28	NA	NA	TRBJ1-1	TGTGCCAGCAGTCTAACAGGTTTTGAAGCTTTCTTT	CASSLTGFEAFF
TRBV5-8	TRBD1	NA	TRBJ1-1	TGTGCCAGCAGCTCACAATTCGGGACAGGGGTGTCGTTGAACACTGAAGCTTTCTTT	CASSSQFGTGVSLNTEAFF
TRBV2	NA	NA	TRBJ1-5	TGTGCCAGCAAGATGGACAGTGTGAATCAGCCCCAGCATTTT	CASKMDSVNQPQHF
TRBV6-6	NA	once	TRBJ1-1	TGTGCCATCATGTGGGGGGGAATCGACACTGAAGCTTTCTTT	CAIMWGGIDTEAFF
TRBV5-1	TRBD2	NA	TRBJ2-1	TGCGCCAGCAGCTTGGCTAGCGGCGGATACAATGAGCAGTTCTTC	CASSLASGGYNEQFF